The present entry profiles one TCR beta chain with its context. This clonotype occurred many times. Which antigen it targets is not known. No base qualities exist here, and no much larger clone lies one base off it. TCR beta CDR3 regions were amplified from RNA transcripts. The first round of RT-PCR for the TCR CDR3 was performed with the HTBI primer set and the Qiagen OneStep RT-PCR kit. The libraries were constructed in a second round of multiplex PCR and then size-selected and purified. The libraries were sequenced on an Illumina HiSeq2000 using paired-end 100 bp reads. As for the authors' bioinformatics: SOAPnuke was used to process the raw data, with reads discarded if the reads contained adapters or uncalled bases, had a mean Phred below 15, or lacked an exact constant-primer or identifier match. High-quality paired reads were merged with COPE v1.2.5, and unique nucleotide sequences were defined as clonotypes. MiTCR v1.1 was used to align the clonotypes against IMGT TRBV, TRBD and TRBJ reference segments. Only V-J combinations with frequency above 0.0001, covering roughly 99% of repertoires, were analysed. The TCS score was defined as the ratio of F50 (clonal expansion) to E x V (chaos), calculated using BLOSUM62-based TCRdist between CDR3 peptides within each V-J. Welch's t-statistics and random forest reduced 514 V-J features to 13, which were used in a naive Bayes classifier (R e1071). Through fastp at Q25 and MiXCR, TCRdb rebuilt clones from the public reads, retaining in-frame beta chains. Rows with a matching CDR3 protein are joined into one entry that keeps the most common DNA and genes. TCRdb's processing, not the authors', yielded these V and J calls. The sample records some 600,000 distinct CDR3 sequences, roughly 13% of which are singletons. Approximately 5.7% of the sample lies in the top ten.

V is cut by 0 bases and J by 0 bases, and the space between the germline ends is 9 bases. Reading the germline V gene gives CDR1 SGHRS and CDR2 YFSETQ. Reading from cysteine to phenylalanine, the CDR3 counts 15 amino acids. CDR3 DNA only is kept here, 45 bases in frame from base 1. The source of the sample is a study of T cells in Graves' hyperthyroidism and ophthalmopathy (dated by TCRdb to about 2019). For the study in its entirety: Peripheral blood was sampled at the time of initial diagnosis, prior to any treatment. TCR V-J signatures able to tell the groups apart were searched for in a discovery cohort of approximately 95 patients, of whom over 40 had Graves' ophthalmopathy and 57 had stable Graves' hyperthyroidism. Prospective prediction of ophthalmopathy was tested in an independent validation cohort consisting of about 20 hyperthyroidism patients and some 16 patients who later progressed to ophthalmopathy. The 100 or so discovery patients were divided at random into training and test sets in a 7:3 ratio. In about 6 Graves' hyperthyroidism patients, the study also compared T-cell repertoires from thyroid tissue with T-cell repertoires from blood. Following sampling, methimazole starting at 30 mg daily was given to hyperthyroidism patients, and high-dose intravenous methylprednisolone was given to ophthalmopathy patients. According to the paper, TCR Vbeta CDR3 sequencing was carried out on 135 peripheral blood samples, which came from some 41 ophthalmopathy, 75 to 80 hyperthyroidism and about 17 progressor patients.

Hyperthyroidism patients were newly diagnosed, had a disease duration of under 2 months, and were aged 18 to 65 years. The study excluded patients with uncontrolled infections, other autoimmune diseases, pregnancy or lactation. Diagnoses were established on the basis of clinical symptoms, serum thyroxine and TRAb, thyroid ultrasound, and orbital computed tomography. For progressor patients, blood was drawn at the first diagnosis of hyperthyroidism, before any ophthalmopathy symptoms had appeared. PBMCs were separated from approximately 9.9 ml of fresh peripheral blood using Ficoll-Paque density gradient centrifugation. Progressor patients were initially diagnosed with Graves' hyperthyroidism and developed ophthalmopathy during follow-up. Total RNA was extracted with Trizol reagent, and quality was checked on an Agilent 2100 Bioanalyzer. The research as a whole found: Most expanded thyroid clonotypes (frequency above 0.001) were also detected in blood, a finding suggesting that blood repertoires may reflect thyroid immune responses. A 13 V-J signature model separated ophthalmopathy from stable hyperthyroidism, with 87.88% sensitivity and roughly 84% specificity in cross-validation and 80%/75% in testing. During validation, the model predicted progression to ophthalmopathy a median of about 5.9 months ahead of onset, with around 71% sensitivity and 72% to 80% specificity. Sample size was not statistically predetermined, and investigators were not blinded to group allocation.

The V and J genes are TRBV5-1 and TRBJ1-1, with no confident D gene call. The receptor's source is a woman in her thirties with Graves' hyperthyroidism that later progressed to Graves' ophthalmopathy. Sequenced input: blood. This receptor has the CDR3 CASSLANDLNTEAFF. The DNA reads as follows: TGCGCCAGCAGCTTGGCGAATGACCTGAACACTGAAGCTTTCTTT.